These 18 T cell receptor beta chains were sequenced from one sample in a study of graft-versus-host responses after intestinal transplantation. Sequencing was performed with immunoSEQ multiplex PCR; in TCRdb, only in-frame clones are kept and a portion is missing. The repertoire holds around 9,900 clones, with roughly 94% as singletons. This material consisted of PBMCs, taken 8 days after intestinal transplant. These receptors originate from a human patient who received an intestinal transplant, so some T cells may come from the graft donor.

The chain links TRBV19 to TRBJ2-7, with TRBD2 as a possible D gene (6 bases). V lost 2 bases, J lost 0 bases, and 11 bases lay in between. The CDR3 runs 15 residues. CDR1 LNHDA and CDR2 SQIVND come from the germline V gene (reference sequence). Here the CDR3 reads CASSISAGFSYEQYF. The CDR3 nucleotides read TGTGCCAGTAGTATATCTGCGGGGTTCTCCTACGAGCAGTACTTC.

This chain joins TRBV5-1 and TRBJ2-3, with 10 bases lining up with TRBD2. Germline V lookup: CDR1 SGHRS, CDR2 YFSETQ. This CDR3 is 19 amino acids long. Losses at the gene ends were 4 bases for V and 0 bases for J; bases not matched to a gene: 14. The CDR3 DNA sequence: TGCGCCAGCAGCCCGGCGGTAGCGGGGGGCCCCTATAGCACAGATACGCAGTATTTT. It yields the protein CASSPAVAGGPYSTDTQYF.

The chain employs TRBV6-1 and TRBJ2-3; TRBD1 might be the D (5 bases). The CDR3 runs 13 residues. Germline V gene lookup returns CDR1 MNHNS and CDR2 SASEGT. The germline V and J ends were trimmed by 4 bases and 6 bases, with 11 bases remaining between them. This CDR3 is CASSARQTDTQYF. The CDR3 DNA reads TGTGCCAGCAGTGCCCGACAGACGGATACGCAGTATTTT.

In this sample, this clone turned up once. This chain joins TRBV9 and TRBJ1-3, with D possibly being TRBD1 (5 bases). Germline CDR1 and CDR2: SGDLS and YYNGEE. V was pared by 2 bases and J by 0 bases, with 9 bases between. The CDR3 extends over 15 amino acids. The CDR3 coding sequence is TGTGCCAGCAGCGTGGGGCCGAGCTCTGGAAACACCATATATTTT. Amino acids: CASSVGPSSGNTIYF.

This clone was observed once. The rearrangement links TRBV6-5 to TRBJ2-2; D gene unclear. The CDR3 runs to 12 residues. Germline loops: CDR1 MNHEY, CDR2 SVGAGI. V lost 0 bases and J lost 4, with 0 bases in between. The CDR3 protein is CASSYSTGELFF. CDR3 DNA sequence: TGTGCCAGCAGTTACTCCACCGGGGAGCTGTTTTTT.

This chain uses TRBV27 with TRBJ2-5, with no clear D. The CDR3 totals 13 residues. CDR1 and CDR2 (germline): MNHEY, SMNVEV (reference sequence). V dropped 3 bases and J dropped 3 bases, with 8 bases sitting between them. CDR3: CASSFSLKETQYF. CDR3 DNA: TGTGCCAGCAGTTTTTCCCTAAAAGAGACCCAGTACTTC.

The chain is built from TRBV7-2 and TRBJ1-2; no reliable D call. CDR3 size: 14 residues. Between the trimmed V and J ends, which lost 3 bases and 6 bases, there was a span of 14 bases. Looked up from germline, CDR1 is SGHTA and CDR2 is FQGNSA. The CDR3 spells CASSFNRRRDGYTF. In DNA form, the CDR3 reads TGTGCCAGCAGCTTTAATAGGCGAAGGGATGGCTACACCTTC.

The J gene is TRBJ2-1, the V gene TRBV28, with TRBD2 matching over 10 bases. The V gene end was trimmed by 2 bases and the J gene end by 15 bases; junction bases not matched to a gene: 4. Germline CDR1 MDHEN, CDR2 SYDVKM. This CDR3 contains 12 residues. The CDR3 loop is CASSLLAGELFF. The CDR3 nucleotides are TGTGCCAGCAGTTTACTAGCGGGAGAACTGTTCTTC.

CDR3: CASRIGQGLTEAFF. The CDR3 DNA reads as TGTGCCAGCAGGATAGGACAGGGGCTCACTGAAGCTTTCTTT. The chain is built from TRBV28 and TRBJ1-1, with TRBD1 matching 9 bases. CDR3 length: 14 residues. J gave up 4 bases and V 6 bases, and 6 bases lay outside the gene matches. Per the germline V gene, CDR1 is MDHEN and CDR2 is SYDVKM.

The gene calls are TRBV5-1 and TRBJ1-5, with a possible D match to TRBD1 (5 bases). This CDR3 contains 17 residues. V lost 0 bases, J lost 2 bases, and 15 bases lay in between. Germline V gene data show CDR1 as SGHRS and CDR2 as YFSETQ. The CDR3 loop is CASSLGPGGGGNQPQHF. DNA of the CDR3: TGCGCCAGCAGCTTGGGACCGGGGGGAGGGGGCAATCAGCCCCAGCATTTT. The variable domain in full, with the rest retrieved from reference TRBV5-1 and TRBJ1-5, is KAGVTQTPRYLIKTRGQQVTLSCSPISGHRSVSWYQQTPGQGLQFLFEYFSETQRNKGNFPGRFSGRQFSNSRSEMNVSTLELGDSALYLCASSLGPGGGGNQPQHFGDGTRLSIL.

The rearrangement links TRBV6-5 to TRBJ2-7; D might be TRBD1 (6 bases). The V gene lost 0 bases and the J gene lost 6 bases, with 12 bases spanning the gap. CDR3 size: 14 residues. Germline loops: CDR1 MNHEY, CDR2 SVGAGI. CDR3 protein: CASSYSQGNVEQYF. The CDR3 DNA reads TGTGCCAGCAGTTACTCACAGGGAAACGTCGAGCAGTACTTC.

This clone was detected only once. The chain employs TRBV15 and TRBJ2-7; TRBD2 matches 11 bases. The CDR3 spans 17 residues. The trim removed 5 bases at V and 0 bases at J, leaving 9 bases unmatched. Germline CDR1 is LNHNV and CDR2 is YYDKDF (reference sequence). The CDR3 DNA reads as TGTGCCACCAGCGTCCGCCGGGGACTAGCGGCCTCCTACGAGCAGTACTTC. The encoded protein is CATSVRRGLAASYEQYF.

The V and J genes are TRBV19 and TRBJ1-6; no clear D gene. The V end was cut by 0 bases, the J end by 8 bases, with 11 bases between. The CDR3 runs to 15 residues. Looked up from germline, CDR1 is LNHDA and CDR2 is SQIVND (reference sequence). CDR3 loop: CASSIDTPGYSPLHF. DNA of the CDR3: TGTGCCAGTAGTATAGATACGCCGGGGTATTCACCCCTCCACTTT.

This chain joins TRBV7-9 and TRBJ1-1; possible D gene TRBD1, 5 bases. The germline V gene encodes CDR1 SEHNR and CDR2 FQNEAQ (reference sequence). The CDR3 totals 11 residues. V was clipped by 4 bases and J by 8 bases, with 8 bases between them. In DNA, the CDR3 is TGTGCCAGCAGCTGGGGACTCGAAGCTTTCTTT. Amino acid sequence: CASSWGLEAFF.

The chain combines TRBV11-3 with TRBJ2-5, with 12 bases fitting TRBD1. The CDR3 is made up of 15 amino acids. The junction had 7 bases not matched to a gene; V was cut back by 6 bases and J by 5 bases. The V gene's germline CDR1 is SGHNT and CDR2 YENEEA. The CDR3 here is CASSRGTGGLETQYF. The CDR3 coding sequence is TGTGCCAGCAGTCGTGGGACAGGGGGCTTGGAGACCCAGTACTTC.

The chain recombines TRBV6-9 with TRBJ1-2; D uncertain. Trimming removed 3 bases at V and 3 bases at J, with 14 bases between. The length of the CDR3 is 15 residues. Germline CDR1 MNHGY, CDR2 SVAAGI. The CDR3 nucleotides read TGTGCCAGCAGTTACTCGTCGGGGAGCGACTATGGCTACACCTTC. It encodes CASSYSSGSDYGYTF.

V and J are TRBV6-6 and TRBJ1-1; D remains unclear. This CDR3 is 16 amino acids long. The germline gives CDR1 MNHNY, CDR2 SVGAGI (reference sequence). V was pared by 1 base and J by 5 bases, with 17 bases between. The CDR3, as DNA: TGTGCCAGCAGTTACTTTAGGGCTCCTTTGGGAACTGAAGCTTTCTTT. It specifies CASSYFRAPLGTEAFF.

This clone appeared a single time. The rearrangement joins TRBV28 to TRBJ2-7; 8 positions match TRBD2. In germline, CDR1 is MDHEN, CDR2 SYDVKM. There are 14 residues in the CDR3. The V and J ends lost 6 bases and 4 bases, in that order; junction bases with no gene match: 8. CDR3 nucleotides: TGTGCCAGCAGCCTTCTCGGACTAGCTTACGAGCAGTACTTC. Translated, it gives CASSLLGLAYEQYF.